This note documents a single TCR beta chain sequence. CDR1 and CDR2 from the germline V gene are MDHEN and SYDVKM. With V trimmed by 7 bases and J by 2 bases, 5 bases remained unmatched. The CDR3 is 16 residues long. These data belong to a study of blood T cell repertoires in COVID-19. Across the whole study: Whether acute or convalescent, the COVID-19 samples came from the United States, Italy and Spain.

TCRdb keeps only in-frame clones here, not all; method: immunoSEQ multiplex PCR. The sample shows some 50,000 clones, approximately 80% of them seen only once. The receptor was derived from a human donor with active or convalescent COVID-19. The donor label of this sample is uncertain. The chain is built from TRBV28 and TRBJ2-2, with 12 bases matching TRBD2. The sample consisted of peripheral blood. The CDR3 here is CASIGLAGTNTGELFF. Here the CDR3 DNA reads TGTGCCAGCATAGGACTAGCGGGGACTAACACCGGGGAGCTGTTTTTT.